The 18 T cell receptor beta chains presented below share a single source sample, sequenced in a study of cytotoxic CD8 clonotypes in ibrutinib-treated CLL. Sequencing used immunoSEQ multiplex PCR; TCRdb keeps in-frame clones, though not all of them. This repertoire shows 65,000 to 85,000 clones, less than 90% found once; its top ten account for more than 30%. The specimen was PBMCs, collected after 24 months of ibrutinib treatment. The receptors originated from a human donor with chronic lymphocytic leukemia.

CDR3 amino acids: CASSVGGEGNEKLFF. The CDR3 region has the DNA TGTGCCAGCAGCGTAGGTGGGGAGGGTAATGAAAAACTGTTTTTT. The chain has TRBV9 and TRBJ1-4; D remains ambiguous. The CDR3 is 15 residues long. Germline V gene lookup returns CDR1 SGDLS and CDR2 YYNGEE. The V and J ends lost 0 bases and 4 bases respectively, with 10 bases between them.

The chain uses TRBV7-9 and TRBJ2-7; 8 nucleotides match TRBD1. The CDR3 spans 13 residues. Germline lookup yields CDR1 SEHNR and CDR2 FQNEAQ (reference sequence). V lost 3 bases and J lost 6; bases outside the gene matches: 4. CDR3 nucleotides: TGTGCCAGCAGCTTCCAGGGGGCGGGCGAGCAGTACTTC. This gives the protein CASSFQGAGEQYF.

The rearrangement joins TRBV13 to TRBJ2-1; 13 positions agree with TRBD2. Germline lookup yields CDR1 PRHDT and CDR2 FYEKMQ (reference sequence). With V trimmed by 5 bases and J by 7 bases, 8 bases remained unmatched. The CDR3 totals 16 residues. CDR3 nucleotides: TGTGCCAGCAGCGGCCCGACTAGCGGGAGGTGGAATGAGCAGTTCTTC. It encodes CASSGPTSGRWNEQFF.

The rearrangement links TRBV29-1 to TRBJ2-2; 10 bases match TRBD2. J lost 4 bases, V lost 7 bases, and 3 bases had no gene match. The CDR3 contains 13 residues. The germline V gene encodes CDR1 SQVTM and CDR2 ANQGSEA. DNA for the CDR3: TGCAGCGCTCAGCGGGGGGGCACCGGGGAGCTGTTTTTT. This encodes CSAQRGGTGELFF.

This chain joins TRBV2 and TRBJ2-1; D gene ambiguous. Trimming took 3 bases from V and 6 from J, leaving 12 bases between them. Germline V lookup: CDR1 SNHLY, CDR2 FYNNEI. The CDR3 covers 14 residues. This chain's CDR3 is CASSEGTFSNEQFF. The CDR3 DNA reads TGTGCCAGCAGTGAGGGTACTTTTAGCAATGAGCAGTTCTTC.

The V gene is TRBV10-3, the J gene TRBJ1-2; 7 positions agree with TRBD1. Trimming cost V 4 bases and J 8 bases; bases outside gene matches: 4. CDR3 length: 12 residues. CDR1 is ENHRY, CDR2 SYGVKD, per germline. The CDR3 region is CAISGGQLGYTF. In nucleotides, the CDR3 is TGTGCCATCAGTGGGGGACAGCTAGGCTACACCTTC.

This sequence joins TRBV6-6 and TRBJ2-1; D perhaps matches TRBD1 (6 bases). Germline CDR1 is MNHNY and CDR2 is SVGAGI (reference sequence). The CDR3 runs 15 residues. V lost 6 bases to trimming and J lost 2 bases, with 14 bases between them. CDR3 loop: CASRHDRTPYNEQFF. For the CDR3, the DNA is TGTGCCAGCAGGCACGACAGGACTCCCTACAATGAGCAGTTCTTC.

The CDR3 DNA is TGTGCCACCCTGGCGGGAGGGGTGCAGTTCTTC. Its translation: CATLAGGVQFF. The chain employs TRBV6-5 and TRBJ2-1; TRBD2 matches at 9 bases. The length of the CDR3 is 11 residues. From germline, CDR1 is MNHEY and CDR2 SVGAGI. V lost 10 bases to trimming and J lost 12 bases; unmatched junction nucleotides: 7.

This clone showed up just once. The rearrangement links TRBV2 to TRBJ2-5; possibly TRBD1 for D (6 bases). With the DNA end fitting TRBJ2-7 better, the J assignment may be wrong. Germline lookup yields CDR1 SNHLY and CDR2 FYNNEI. This CDR3 is 13 amino acids long. Written as DNA, the CDR3 is TGTGCCAGCAACCCGGACAGAACCTACGAGCAGTACTTC. Its protein is CASNPDRTYEQYF.

The chain uses TRBV30 and TRBJ1-5; D gene uncertain. CDR3 size: 14 residues. Per the germline V gene, CDR1 is GTSNPN and CDR2 is SVGIG (reference sequence). Trimming stripped 3 bases from V and 5 bases from J, with 14 bases between. This CDR3 is CAWRSDGLDQPQHF. In nucleotides, the CDR3 is TGTGCCTGGAGATCGGACGGTTTGGATCAGCCCCAGCATTTT. Full variable domain (rest looked up from reference TRBV30 and TRBJ1-5): SQTIHQWPATLVQPVGSPLSLECTVEGTSNPNLYWYRQAAGRGLQLLFYSVGIGQISSEVPQNLSASRPQDRQFILSSKKLLLSDSGFYLCAWRSDGLDQPQHFGDGTRLSIL.

This chain connects TRBV6-1 to TRBJ1-1; unclear D gene. Germline CDR1 is MNHNS and CDR2 is SASEGT. The CDR3 covers 13 residues. The V gene lost 6 bases and the J gene lost 3 bases, with 11 bases spanning the gap. The CDR3 region has the DNA TGTGCCAGCAGCGGGATTGGTGACACTGAAGCTTTCTTT. Its translation: CASSGIGDTEAFF.

This chain joins TRBV6-1 and TRBJ2-7; D is unresolved. Germline-derived CDR1 and CDR2 are MNHNS and SASEGT. V was pared by 1 base and J by 3 bases, with 13 bases between. The CDR3 has 15 amino acids. The CDR3 spells CASSEEGNSIYEQYF. In DNA form, the CDR3 reads TGTGCCAGCAGTGAAGAAGGCAACTCGATCTACGAGCAGTACTTC.

This chain uses TRBV6-4 with TRBJ1-4; the D gene is possibly TRBD1 (6 bases). Between the trimmed V and J ends, which lost 10 bases and 6 bases, there was a span of 27 bases. CDR3 length: 17 residues. Germline V gives CDR1 MRHNA, CDR2 SNTAGT. As DNA, the CDR3 is TGTGCCACCCCACCTCGGGGAACAGGGTGGGTTGATGAAAAACTGTTTTTT. Protein sequence: CATPPRGTGWVDEKLFF.

The chain carries TRBV27 and TRBJ2-5; 9 bases are shared with TRBD2. The germline gives CDR1 MNHEY, CDR2 SMNVEV (reference sequence). J gave up 5 bases and V 2 bases, and 3 bases lay outside the gene matches. The CDR3 runs to 14 residues. DNA for the CDR3: TGTGCCAGCAGTTTAGCGGGAGGGAGGGAGACCCAGTACTTC. It yields the protein CASSLAGGRETQYF.

The chain recombines TRBV25-1 with TRBJ2-7, with 10 positions matching TRBD2. The CDR3 is 14 amino acids. Unmatched junction bases numbered 5, after V lost 5 bases and J lost 4 bases. Germline V gene data show CDR1 as MGHDK and CDR2 as SYGVNS. The CDR3 reads CASSPPSGSYEQYF. The CDR3, as DNA: TGTGCCAGCAGTCCCCCTAGCGGGAGTTACGAGCAGTACTTC.

This rearrangement joins TRBV7-3 to TRBJ2-3; 12 nucleotides match TRBD1. The V gene end was trimmed by 3 bases and the J gene end by 3 bases; junction bases not matched to a gene: 4. CDR3 length equals 16 residues. Germline CDR1 and CDR2: SGHTA and FQGTGA. The chain's CDR3 is CASSLGQGAETDTQYF. The CDR3 DNA is TGTGCCAGCAGCTTGGGACAGGGGGCCGAGACAGATACGCAGTATTTT.

The gene calls are TRBV11-1 and TRBJ2-3; 7 bases are shared with TRBD1. This CDR3 contains 17 residues. CDR1 and CDR2 (germline): SGHAT, FQDESV (reference sequence). V shed 5 bases, J shed 6 bases, and the junction held 17 bases outside the gene matches. Here the CDR3 reads CASSGILTGQSSDTQYF. The CDR3 region has the DNA TGTGCCAGCAGCGGGATACTGACAGGGCAATCATCGGATACGCAGTATTTT. The full variable domain, in which reference TRBV11-1 and TRBJ2-3 provide the parts outside the CDR3, is EAEVAQSPRYKITEKSQAVAFWCDPISGHATLYWYRQILGQGPELLVQFQDESVVDDSQLPKDRFSAERLKGVDSTLKIQPAELGDSAMYLCASSGILTGQSSDTQYFGPGTRLTVL.

The gene calls are TRBV19 and TRBJ2-3; 8 nucleotides align to TRBD2. Germline lookup yields CDR1 LNHDA and CDR2 SQIVND (reference sequence). The V gene end was trimmed by 4 bases and the J gene end by 4 bases; junction bases not matched to a gene: 10. This CDR3 has 16 residues. CDR3 sequence reads: CASSKGPAGASDTQYF. CDR3 DNA: TGTGCCAGTAGTAAGGGGCCAGCGGGAGCCTCAGATACGCAGTATTTT.